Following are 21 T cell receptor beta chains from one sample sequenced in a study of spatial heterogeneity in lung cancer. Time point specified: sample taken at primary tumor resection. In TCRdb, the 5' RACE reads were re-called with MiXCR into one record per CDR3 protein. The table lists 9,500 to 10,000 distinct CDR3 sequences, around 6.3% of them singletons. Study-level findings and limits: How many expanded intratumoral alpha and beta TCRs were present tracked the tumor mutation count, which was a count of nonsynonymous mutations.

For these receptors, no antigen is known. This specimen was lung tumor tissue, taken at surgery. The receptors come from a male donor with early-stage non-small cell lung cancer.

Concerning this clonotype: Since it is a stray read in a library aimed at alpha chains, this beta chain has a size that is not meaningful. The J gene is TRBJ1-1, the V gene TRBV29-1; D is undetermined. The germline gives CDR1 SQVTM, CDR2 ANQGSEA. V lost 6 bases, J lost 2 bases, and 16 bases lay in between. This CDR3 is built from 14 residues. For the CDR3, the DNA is TGCAGCGTGGGGTGGGAAGGATCTAACACTGAAGCTTTCTTT. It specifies CSVGWEGSNTEAFF.

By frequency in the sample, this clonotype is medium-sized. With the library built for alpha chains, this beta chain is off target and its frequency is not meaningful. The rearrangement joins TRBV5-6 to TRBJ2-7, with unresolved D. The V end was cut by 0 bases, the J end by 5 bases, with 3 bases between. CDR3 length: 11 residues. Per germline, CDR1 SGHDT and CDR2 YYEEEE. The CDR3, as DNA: TGTGCCAGCAGCTTGGACGACGAGCAGTACTTC. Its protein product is CASSLDDEQYF.

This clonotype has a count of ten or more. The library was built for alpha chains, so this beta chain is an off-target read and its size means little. The CDR3 sequence: CASSSGQHHEKLFF. The CDR3 nucleotides read TGTGCCAGCAGCTCGGGACAGCACCATGAAAAACTGTTTTTT. The chain combines TRBV7-8 with TRBJ1-4; 7 bases agree with TRBD1. This CDR3 comprises 14 residues. Germline V gives CDR1 SGHVS, CDR2 FQNEAQ. V lost 4 bases and J lost 6; bases outside the gene matches: 5.

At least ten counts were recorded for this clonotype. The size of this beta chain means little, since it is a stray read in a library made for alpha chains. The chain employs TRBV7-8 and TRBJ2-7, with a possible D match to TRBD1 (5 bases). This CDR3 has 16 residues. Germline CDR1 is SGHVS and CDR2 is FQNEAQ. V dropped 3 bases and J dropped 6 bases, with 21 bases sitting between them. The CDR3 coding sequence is TGTGCCAGCAGCTTGGCTATGGGGCCTTTGTCGATCGAGCAGTACGTC. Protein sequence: CASSLAMGPLSIEQYV.

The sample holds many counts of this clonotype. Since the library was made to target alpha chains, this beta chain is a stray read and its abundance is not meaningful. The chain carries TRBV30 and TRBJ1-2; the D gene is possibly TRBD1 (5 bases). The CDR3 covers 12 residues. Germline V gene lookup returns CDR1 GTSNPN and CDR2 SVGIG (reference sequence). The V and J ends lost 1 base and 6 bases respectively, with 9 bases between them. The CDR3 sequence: CAWSAGLDGYTF. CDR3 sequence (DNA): TGTGCCTGGAGTGCAGGGCTAGATGGCTACACCTTC.

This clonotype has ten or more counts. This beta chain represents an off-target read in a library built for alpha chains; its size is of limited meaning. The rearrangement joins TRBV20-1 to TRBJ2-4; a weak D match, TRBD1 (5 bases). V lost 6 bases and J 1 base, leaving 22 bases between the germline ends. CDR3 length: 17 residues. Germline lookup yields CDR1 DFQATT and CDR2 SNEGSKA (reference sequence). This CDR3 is CSAKRERGTLAKNIQYF. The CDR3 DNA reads TGCAGTGCAAAGAGAGAAAGGGGTACTCTGGCCAAAAACATTCAGTACTTC.

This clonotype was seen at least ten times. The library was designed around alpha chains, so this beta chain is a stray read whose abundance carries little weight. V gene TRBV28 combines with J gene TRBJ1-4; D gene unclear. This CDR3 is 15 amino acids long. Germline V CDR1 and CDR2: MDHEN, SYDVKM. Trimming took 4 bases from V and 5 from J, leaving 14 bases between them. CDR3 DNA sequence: TGTGCCAGCAGTTCCCAAGGAGGTCCGAATGAAAAACTGTTTTTT. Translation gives CASSSQGGPNEKLFF.

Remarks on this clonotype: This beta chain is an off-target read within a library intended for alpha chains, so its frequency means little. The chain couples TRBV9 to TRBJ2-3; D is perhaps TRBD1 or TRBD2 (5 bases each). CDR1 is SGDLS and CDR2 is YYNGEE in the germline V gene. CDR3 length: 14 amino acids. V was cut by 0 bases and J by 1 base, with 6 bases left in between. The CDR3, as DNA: TGTGCCAGCAGCGTAGTGGGGGGCACAGATACGCAGTATTTT. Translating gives CASSVVGGTDTQYF.

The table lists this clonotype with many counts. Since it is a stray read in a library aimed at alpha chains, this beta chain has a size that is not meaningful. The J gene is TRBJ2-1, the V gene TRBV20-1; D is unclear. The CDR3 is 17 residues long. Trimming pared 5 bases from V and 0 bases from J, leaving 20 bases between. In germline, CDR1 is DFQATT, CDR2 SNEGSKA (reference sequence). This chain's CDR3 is CSASPGSIPRSYNEQFF. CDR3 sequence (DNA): TGCAGTGCTTCCCCCGGGTCGATTCCGCGCTCCTACAATGAGCAGTTCTTC.

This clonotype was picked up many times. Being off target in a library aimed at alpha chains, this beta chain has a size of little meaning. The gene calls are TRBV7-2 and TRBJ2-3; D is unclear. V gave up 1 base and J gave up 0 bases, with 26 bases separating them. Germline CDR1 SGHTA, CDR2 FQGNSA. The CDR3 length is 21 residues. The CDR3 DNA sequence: TGTGCCAGCAGCTTAGTTATTTGGCTCGGGCTTTTCCTAGTAAGCACAGATACGCAGTATTTT. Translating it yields CASSLVIWLGLFLVSTDTQYF. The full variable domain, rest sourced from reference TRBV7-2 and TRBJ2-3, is GAGVSQSPSNKVTEKGKDVELRCDPISGHTALYWYRQSLGQGLEFLIYFQGNSAPDKSGLPSDRFSAERTGGSVSTLTIQRTQQEDSAVYLCASSLVIWLGLFLVSTDTQYFGPGTRLTVL.

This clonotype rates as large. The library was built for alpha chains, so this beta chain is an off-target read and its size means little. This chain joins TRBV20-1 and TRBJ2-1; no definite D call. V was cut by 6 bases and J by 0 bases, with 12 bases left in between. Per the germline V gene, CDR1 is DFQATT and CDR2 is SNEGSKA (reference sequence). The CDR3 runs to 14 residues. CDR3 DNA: TGCAGTGCCCGTAGTGAGAGCTCCTACAATGAGCAGTTCTTC. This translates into CSARSESSYNEQFF.

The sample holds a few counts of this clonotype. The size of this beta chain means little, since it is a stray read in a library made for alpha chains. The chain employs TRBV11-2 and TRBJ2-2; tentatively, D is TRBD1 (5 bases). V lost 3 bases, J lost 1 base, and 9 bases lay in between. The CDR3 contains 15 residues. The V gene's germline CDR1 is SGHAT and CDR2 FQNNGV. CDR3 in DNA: TGTGCCAGCAGCTTGGACACAGGGAACACCGGGGAGCTGTTTTTT. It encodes CASSLDTGNTGELFF.

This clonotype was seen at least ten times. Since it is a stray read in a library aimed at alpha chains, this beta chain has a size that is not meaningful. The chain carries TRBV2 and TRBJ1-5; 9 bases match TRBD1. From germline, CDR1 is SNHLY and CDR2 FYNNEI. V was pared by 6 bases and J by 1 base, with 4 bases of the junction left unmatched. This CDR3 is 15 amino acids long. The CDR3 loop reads CASRSGQGSNQPQHF. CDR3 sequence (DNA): TGTGCCAGCAGGTCGGGACAGGGAAGCAATCAGCCCCAGCATTTT.

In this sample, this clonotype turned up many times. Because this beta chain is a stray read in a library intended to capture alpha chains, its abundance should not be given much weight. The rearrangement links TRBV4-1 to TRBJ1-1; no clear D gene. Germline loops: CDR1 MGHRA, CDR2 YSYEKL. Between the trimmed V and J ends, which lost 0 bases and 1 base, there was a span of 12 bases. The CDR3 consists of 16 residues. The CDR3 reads CASSQDRTERNTEAFF. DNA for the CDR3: TGCGCCAGCAGCCAAGACAGGACGGAGAGGAACACTGAAGCTTTCTTT.

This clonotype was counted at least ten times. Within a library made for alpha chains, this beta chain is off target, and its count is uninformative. CDR3 nucleotide sequence: TGTGCCAGCAGTTCGGGACAGGGGAGGTTTGGCACTGAAGCTTTCTTT. Protein: CASSSGQGRFGTEAFF. The rearrangement joins TRBV27 to TRBJ1-1; TRBD1 matches 10 bases. CDR1 and CDR2 from the germline V gene are MNHEY and SMNVEV (reference sequence). Unmatched junction bases numbered 9, after V lost 4 bases and J lost 4 bases. The CDR3 sequence is 16 residues long.

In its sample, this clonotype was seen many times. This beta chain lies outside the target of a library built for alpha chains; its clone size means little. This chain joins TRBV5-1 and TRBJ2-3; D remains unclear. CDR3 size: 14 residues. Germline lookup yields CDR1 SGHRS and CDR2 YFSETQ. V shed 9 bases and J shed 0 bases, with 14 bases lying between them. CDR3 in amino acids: CATEKGDSTDTQYF. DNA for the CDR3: TGCGCCACCGAGAAAGGAGATAGCACAGATACGCAGTATTTT.

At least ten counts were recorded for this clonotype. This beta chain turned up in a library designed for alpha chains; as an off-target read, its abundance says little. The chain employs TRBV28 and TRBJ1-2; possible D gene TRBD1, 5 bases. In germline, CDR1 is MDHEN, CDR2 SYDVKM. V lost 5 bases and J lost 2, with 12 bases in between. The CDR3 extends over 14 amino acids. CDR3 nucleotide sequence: TGTGCCAGCAGTGGGGCAGGGTCGAACTATGGCTACACCTTC. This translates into CASSGAGSNYGYTF.

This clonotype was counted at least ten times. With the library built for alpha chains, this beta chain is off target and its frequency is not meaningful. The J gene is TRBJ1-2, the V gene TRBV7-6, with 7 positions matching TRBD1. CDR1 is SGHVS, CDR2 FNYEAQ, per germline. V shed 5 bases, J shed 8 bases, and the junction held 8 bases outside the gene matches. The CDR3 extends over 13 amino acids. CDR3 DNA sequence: TGTGCCAGCAGCCCGACAGGGACCGAGGGCTACACCTTC. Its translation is CASSPTGTEGYTF.

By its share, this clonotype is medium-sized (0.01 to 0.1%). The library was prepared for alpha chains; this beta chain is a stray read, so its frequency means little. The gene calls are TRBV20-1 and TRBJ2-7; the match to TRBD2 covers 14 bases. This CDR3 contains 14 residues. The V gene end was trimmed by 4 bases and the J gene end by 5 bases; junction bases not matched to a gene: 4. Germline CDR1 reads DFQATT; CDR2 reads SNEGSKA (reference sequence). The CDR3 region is CSATGLAGVNEQYF. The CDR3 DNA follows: TGCAGTGCTACGGGACTAGCGGGAGTCAACGAGCAGTACTTC.

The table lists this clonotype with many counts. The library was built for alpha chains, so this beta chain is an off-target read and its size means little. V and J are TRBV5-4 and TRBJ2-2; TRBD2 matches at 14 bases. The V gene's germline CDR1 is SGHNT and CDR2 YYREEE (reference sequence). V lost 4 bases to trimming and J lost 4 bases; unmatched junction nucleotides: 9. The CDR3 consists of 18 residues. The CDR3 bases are TGTGCCAGCAGCCCCGGACTAGCGGGAGGCCCCGGCACCGGGGAGCTGTTTTTT. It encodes CASSPGLAGGPGTGELFF.

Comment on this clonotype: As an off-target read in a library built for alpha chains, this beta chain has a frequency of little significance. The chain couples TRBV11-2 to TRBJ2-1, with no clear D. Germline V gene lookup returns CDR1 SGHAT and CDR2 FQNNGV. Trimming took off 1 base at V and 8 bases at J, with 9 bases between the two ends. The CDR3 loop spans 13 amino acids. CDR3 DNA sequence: TGTGCCAGCAGCTTAGTAGGTCCCTATGAGCAGTTCTTC. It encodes CASSLVGPYEQFF.